A selection of T cell receptor beta chains follows, all from one sample in a study of shared clonotypes between healthy human individuals. The method was immunoSEQ multiplex PCR; TCRdb's version includes in-frame clones alone and lacks a portion of them. This sample yields roughly 500,000 clones, of which approximately 80% are seen a single time; approximately 12% belongs to the top ten. Sequences were obtained from PBMCs. These receptors were collected from a woman aged 40-49 years in good health. Some clones in this sample may be carry-over from other donors' samples. Both conserved end residues are part of each CDR3. D genes are given only for firm matches. Where a row states a size, it is once, few, many or the class of an expanded clone; other rows omit it.

-,TRBV11-1,TRBJ2-1,TRBD2,TGTGCCAGCAGCCGCTCCGGGACTAGCTCATACAATGAGCAGTTCTTC,CASSRSGTSSYNEQFF
-,TRBV18,TRBJ2-1,TRBD1,TGTGCCAGCTCAGCGAGGACAGGGTCCTACAATGAGCAGTTCTTC,CASSARTGSYNEQFF
once,TRBV28,TRBJ1-2,-,TGTGCCAGCAGTTTTTTGAACTATGGCTACACCTTC,CASSFLNYGYTF
-,TRBV29-1,TRBJ2-3,-,TGCAGCGTTGAAGGTGGAGGCTGGCCCCAAGGGACGCAGTATTTT,CSVEGGGWPQGTQYF
few,TRBV5-1,TRBJ1-1,-,TGCGCCAGCAGCTTGTCCGGGGACACTGAAGCTTTCTTT,CASSLSGDTEAFF
-,TRBV21-1,TRBJ2-3,-,TGTGCCAGCAGCAAAAGTCTGAGAAACGTGACCCCTTCTAGCACAGATACGCAGTATTTT,CASSKSLRNVTPSSTDTQYF
-,TRBV7-7,TRBJ2-5,TRBD1,TGTGCTAGCAGCTCCGACGGGGGACAGGTGACCGAGACCCAGTACTTC,CASSSDGGQVTETQYF
-,TRBV19,TRBJ1-1,-,TGTGCCAGTTCCCAACTTAAAATGAACACTGAAGCTTTCTTT,CASSQLKMNTEAFF
-,TRBV28,TRBJ2-1,-,TGTGCCAGCAGTTTGGGGATGATATACAATGAGCAGTTCTTC,CASSLGMIYNEQFF
-,TRBV29-1,TRBJ2-7,-,TGCAGCGTTGGGAACCTCTACGAGCAGTACTTC,CSVGNLYEQYF
-,TRBV25-1,TRBJ2-7,-,TGTGCCAGCCTCTCCGACTATTCTGGCGAGCAGTACTTC,CASLSDYSGEQYF
few,TRBV28,TRBJ2-7,TRBD1,TGTGCCACCCTTCGTGCGGGACAGGGCCACTTC,CATLRAGQGHF
few,TRBV7-2,TRBJ1-5,-,TGTGCCAGCAGCTTAGTAGACCGATGGGATCAGCCCCAGCATTTT,CASSLVDRWDQPQHF
-,TRBV5-1,TRBJ2-7,TRBD1,TGCGCCAGCAGGACCGGGACAGGGGACTCCTACGAGCAGTACTTC,CASRTGTGDSYEQYF
many,TRBV5-4,TRBJ2-1,TRBD2,TGTGCCAGCAGCTTGGTTGCGGGAGGCCCCTACAATGAGCAGTTCTTC,CASSLVAGGPYNEQFF
-,TRBV15,TRBJ1-1,TRBD1,TGTGCCACCAGCAGAGTTGGACAGGGGAACACTGAAGCTTTCTTT,CATSRVGQGNTEAFF